This TCR beta chain was identified during a study of shared clonotypes between healthy human individuals. Produced via immunoSEQ multiplex PCR; TCRdb's table is partial and in-frame only. Of over a million clones in the sample, 60% to 80% were seen once. This CDR3 is 14 amino acids long. Trimming cost V 2 bases and J 2 bases, with 7 bases left between them. CDR1 is KGHSH and CDR2 is LQKENI in the germline V gene. Sequencing was done on a sample of memory CD4+ T cells sorted from blood. Subset of the sample: CD45RA-negative fraction. This chain uses TRBV18 with TRBJ1-5; D is unresolved. The clonotype originates from a man aged 18 to 35 in good health. CDR3 DNA sequence: TGTGCCAGCTCACCAGAAAGGGGCAATCAGCCCCAGCATTTT. This translates into CASSPERGNQPQHF. The complete variable domain, with remaining parts taken from reference TRBV18 and TRBJ1-5, reads NAGVMQNPRHLVRRRGQEARLRCSPMKGHSHVYWYRQLPEEGLKFMVYLQKENIIDESGMPKERFSAEFPKEGPSILRIQQVVRGDSAAYFCASSPERGNQPQHFGDGTRLSIL.